This T cell receptor (beta chain) originates from a study of metastatic and nonmetastatic thyroid tumors. Looking at the study overall: Where malignant and benign thyroid patients were concerned, repertoires were compared across blood and tumor or nodule tissue. General study points: TCR beta diversity was reportedly significantly higher in malignant thyroid tumors than benign nodules, in blood and tumor.

About this clone: No antigen is known for it.

No treatment had been given to any patient before thyroid surgery. Original handling: CDR3 was compared across clinicopathological groups, and the resulting differences were used to build a distant-metastasis classifier for papillary thyroid cancer. TCRdb recomputed clones from the PCR reads via MiXCR. The V and J calls, along with clone size, are taken from TCRdb and not from the paper's own processing. The table records 30,000 to 45,000 clones, under 25% of them present only once. Sequencing was performed on blood. The sequence derives from a female donor with papillary thyroid cancer or a benign thyroid nodule (not recorded which). Some clones in this sample may be carry-over from other donors' samples.

The CDR3 coding sequence is TGTGCCAGCAGTGAAGGAAGGGATACGCAGTATTTT. Its translation: CASSEGRDTQYF. This chain joins TRBV2 and TRBJ2-3; D ambiguous. V lost 1 base and J 6 bases, leaving 5 bases between the germline ends. CDR3 size: 12 residues. Germline V CDR1 and CDR2: SNHLY, FYNNEI.